This T cell receptor beta chain comes out of a study of T cells after yellow fever vaccination. TCRdb re-called the 5' RACE reads through MiXCR, storing one row per CDR3 protein. This table has 250,000 to 300,000 distinct CDR3 sequences, 10% to 15% appearing once. CDR3 size: 14 residues. CDR1 is SGHTA and CDR2 is FQGTGA in the germline V gene. Deletions cut 2 bases from V and 6 bases from J, with 11 bases between. This clonotype was detected a few times. Sequences were derived from CD4+ T cells sorted from PBMCs, sampled 45 days after the yellow fever booster vaccination. The V call is TRBV7-3, the J call TRBJ2-1; tentative D call: TRBD2 (6 bases). This clonotype originated in a man aged 25 to 40 who received the YFV17D yellow fever vaccine. CDR3 protein: CASSLVAGSNEQFF. CDR3 sequence (DNA): TGTGCCAGCAGCTTAGTCGCGGGGAGCAATGAGCAGTTCTTC.